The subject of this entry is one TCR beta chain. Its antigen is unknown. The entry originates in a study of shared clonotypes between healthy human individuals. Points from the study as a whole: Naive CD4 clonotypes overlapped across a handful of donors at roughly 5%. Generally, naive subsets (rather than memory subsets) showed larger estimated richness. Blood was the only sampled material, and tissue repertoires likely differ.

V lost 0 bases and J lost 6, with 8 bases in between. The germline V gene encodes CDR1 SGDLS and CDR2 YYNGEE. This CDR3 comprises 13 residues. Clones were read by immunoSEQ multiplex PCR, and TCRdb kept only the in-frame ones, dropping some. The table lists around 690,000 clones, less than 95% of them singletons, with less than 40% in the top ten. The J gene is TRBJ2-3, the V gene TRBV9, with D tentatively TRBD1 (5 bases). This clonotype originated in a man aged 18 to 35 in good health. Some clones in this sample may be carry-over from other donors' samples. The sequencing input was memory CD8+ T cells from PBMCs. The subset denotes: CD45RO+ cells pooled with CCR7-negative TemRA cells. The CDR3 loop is CASSVAAGDTQYF. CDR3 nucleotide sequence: TGTGCCAGCAGCGTAGCCGCAGGGGATACGCAGTATTTT.